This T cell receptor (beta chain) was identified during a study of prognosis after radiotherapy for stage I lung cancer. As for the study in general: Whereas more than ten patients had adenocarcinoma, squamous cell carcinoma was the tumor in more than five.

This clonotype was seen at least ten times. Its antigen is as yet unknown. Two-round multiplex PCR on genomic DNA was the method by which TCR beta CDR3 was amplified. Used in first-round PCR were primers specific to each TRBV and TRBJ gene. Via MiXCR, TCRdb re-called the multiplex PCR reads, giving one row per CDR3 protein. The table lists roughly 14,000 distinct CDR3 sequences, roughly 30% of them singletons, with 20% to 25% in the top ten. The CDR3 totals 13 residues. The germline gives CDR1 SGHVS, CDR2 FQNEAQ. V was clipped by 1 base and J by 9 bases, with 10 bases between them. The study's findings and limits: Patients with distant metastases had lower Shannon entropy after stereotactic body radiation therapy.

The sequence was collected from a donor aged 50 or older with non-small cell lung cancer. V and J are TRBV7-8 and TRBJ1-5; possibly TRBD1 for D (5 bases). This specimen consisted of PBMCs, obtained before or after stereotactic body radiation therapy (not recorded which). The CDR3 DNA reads TGTGCCAGCAGCTTAGAGGGGTCTCCGCCCCAGCATTTT. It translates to CASSLEGSPPQHF. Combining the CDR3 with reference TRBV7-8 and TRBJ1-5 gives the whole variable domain GAGVSQSPRYKVAKRGQDVALRCDPISGHVSLFWYQQALGQGPEFLTYFQNEAQLDKSGLPSDRFFAERPEGSVSTLKIQRTQQEDSAVYLCASSLEGSPPQHFGDGTRLSIL.